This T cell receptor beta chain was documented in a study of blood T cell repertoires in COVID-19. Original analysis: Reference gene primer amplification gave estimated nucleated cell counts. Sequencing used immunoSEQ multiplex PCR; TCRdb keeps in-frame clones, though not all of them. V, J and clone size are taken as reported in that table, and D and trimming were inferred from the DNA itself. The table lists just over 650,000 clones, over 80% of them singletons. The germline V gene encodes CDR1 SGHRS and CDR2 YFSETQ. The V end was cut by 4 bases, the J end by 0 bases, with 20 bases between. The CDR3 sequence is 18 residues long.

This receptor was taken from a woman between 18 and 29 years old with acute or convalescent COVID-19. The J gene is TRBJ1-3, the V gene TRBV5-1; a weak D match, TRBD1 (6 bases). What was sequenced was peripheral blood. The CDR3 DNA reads TGCGCCAGCAGCCCGCAAAGTGGACAGAGAAGCTCTGGAAACACCATATATTTT. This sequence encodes CASSPQSGQRSSGNTIYF.